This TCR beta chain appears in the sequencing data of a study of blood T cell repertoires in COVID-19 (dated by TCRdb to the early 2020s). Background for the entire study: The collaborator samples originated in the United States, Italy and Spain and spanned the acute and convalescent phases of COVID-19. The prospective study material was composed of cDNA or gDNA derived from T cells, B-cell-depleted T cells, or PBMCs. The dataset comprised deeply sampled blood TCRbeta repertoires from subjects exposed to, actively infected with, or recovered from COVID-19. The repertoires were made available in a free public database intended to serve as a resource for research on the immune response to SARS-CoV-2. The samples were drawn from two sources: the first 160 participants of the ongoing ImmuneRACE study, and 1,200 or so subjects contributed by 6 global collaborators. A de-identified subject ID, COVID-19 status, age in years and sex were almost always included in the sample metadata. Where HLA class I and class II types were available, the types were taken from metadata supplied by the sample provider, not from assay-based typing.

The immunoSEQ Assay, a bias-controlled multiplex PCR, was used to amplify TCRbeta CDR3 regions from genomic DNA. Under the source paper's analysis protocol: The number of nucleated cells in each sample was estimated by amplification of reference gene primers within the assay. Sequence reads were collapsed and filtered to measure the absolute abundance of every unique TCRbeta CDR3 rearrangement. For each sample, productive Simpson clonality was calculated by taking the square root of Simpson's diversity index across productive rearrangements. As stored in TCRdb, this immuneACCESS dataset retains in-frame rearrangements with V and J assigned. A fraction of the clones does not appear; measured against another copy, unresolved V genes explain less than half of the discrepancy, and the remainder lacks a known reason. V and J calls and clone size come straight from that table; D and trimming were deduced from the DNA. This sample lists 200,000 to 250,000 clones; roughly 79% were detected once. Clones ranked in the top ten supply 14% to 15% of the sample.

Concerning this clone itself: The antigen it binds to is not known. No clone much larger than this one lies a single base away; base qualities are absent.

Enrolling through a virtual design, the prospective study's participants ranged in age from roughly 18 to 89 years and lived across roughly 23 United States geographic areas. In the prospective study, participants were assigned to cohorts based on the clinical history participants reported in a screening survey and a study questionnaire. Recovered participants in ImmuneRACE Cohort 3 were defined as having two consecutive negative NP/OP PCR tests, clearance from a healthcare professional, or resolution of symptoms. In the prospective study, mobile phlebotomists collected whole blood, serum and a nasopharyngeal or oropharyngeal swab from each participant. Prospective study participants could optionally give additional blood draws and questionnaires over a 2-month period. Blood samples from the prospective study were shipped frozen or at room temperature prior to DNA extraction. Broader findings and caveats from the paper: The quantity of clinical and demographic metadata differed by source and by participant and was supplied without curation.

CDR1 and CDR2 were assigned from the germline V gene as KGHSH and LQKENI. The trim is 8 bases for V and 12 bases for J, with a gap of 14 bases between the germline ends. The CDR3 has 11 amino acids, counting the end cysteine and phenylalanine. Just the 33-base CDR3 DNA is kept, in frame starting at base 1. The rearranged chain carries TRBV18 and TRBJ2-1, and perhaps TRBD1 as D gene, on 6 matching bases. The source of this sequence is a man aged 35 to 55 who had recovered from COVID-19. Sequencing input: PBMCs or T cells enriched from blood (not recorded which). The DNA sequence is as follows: TGTGCCAGCACTCAGGACAGTTTGCAGTTCTTC. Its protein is CASTQDSLQFF.